These 27 T cell receptor beta chains originate from one sample sequenced in a study of cytomegalovirus exposure and HLA in healthy donors. The PCR made use of 60 Vbeta and 13 Jbeta primers. Some clones are missing from TCRdb's copy, which holds only in-frame ones; the method was immunoSEQ multiplex PCR. The table includes some 120,000 clones, 80% detected once. Sequencing was carried out using PBMCs. The receptors derive from a man under 40 in good health and CMV-seronegative.

V usage is TRBV28 and J usage is TRBJ2-3, with D possibly matching TRBD2 (6 bases). Germline V lookup: CDR1 MDHEN, CDR2 SYDVKM. V was pared by 6 bases and J by 4 bases, with 11 bases between. This CDR3 is built from 13 residues. The CDR3 spells CASRQGGADTQYF. CDR3 nucleotide sequence: TGTGCCAGCAGGCAGGGAGGAGCAGATACGCAGTATTTT.

The chain recombines TRBV11-3 with TRBJ1-1; D is possibly TRBD1 (5 bases). Germline CDR1 is SGHNT and CDR2 is YENEEA. The CDR3 is 15 amino acids. Trimming took 0 bases from V and 11 from J, leaving 19 bases between them. CDR3 bases: TGTGCCAGCAGCTTAGAGGTGGGAAGCGGGACTTATGCTTTCTTT. This codes for CASSLEVGSGTYAFF.

The chain carries TRBV7-2 and TRBJ2-1; the match to TRBD2 covers 7 bases. V lost 2 bases and J lost 12; bases outside the gene matches: 13. Per the germline V gene, CDR1 is SGHTA and CDR2 is FQGNSA. The CDR3 has 15 residues. CDR3 protein: CASSLPGAGASRQFF. Written as DNA, the CDR3 is TGTGCCAGCAGCTTACCTGGGGCGGGAGCGTCGCGGCAGTTCTTC. Filled out from reference TRBV7-2 and TRBJ2-1, the complete variable domain reads GAGVSQSPSNKVTEKGKDVELRCDPISGHTALYWYRQSLGQGLEFLIYFQGNSAPDKSGLPSDRFSAERTGGSVSTLTIQRTQQEDSAVYLCASSLPGAGASRQFFGPGTRLTVL.

Concerning this clone itself: The junction shows a germline mismatch at one end, possibly a read error. This chain links TRBV7-9 with TRBJ1-4, with no clear D. This CDR3 spans 12 amino acids. CDR1 is SEHNR and CDR2 is FQNEAQ in the germline V gene (reference sequence). The chain's CDR3 is CSSSFSSEKLFF. The CDR3 nucleotides are TGTTCCAGCAGCTTCTCTAGTGAAAAACTGTTTTTT.

The chain recombines TRBV19 with TRBJ2-1; 10 nucleotides align to TRBD2. This CDR3 has 16 residues. Germline CDR1 is LNHDA and CDR2 is SQIVND (reference sequence). With 5 bases clipped from V and 4 bases from J, the junction kept 8 bases outside the gene matches. The CDR3 DNA reads TGTGCCAGTAGTCGTCTAGCGGGAGACGGTTACAATGAGCAGTTCTTC. Amino acid sequence: CASSRLAGDGYNEQFF.

The genes are TRBV11-2 and TRBJ2-5, with D perhaps TRBD2 (5 bases). The closer fit of TRBJ2-7 to the DNA end suggests the J call may be wrong. The V gene's germline CDR1 is SGHAT and CDR2 FQNNGV. The CDR3 is 14 residues long. The CDR3 DNA reads TGTGCCAGCAGCTTAGAGTACGGGAACTACGAGCAGTACTTC. Protein sequence: CASSLEYGNYEQYF.

The chain uses TRBV28 and TRBJ2-3, with 11 nucleotides matching TRBD1. Looked up from germline, CDR1 is MDHEN and CDR2 is SYDVKM. V dropped 2 bases and J dropped 4; count of bases not matched to a gene: 8. This CDR3 is built from 17 residues. The CDR3 region is CASSLRSGTGGPDTQYF. DNA for the CDR3: TGTGCCAGCAGTTTAAGGTCCGGGACAGGGGGACCAGATACGCAGTATTTT.

The chain carries TRBV25-1 and TRBJ2-1; possible D gene TRBD2, 5 bases. The CDR3 has 11 amino acids. Germline loops: CDR1 MGHDK, CDR2 SYGVNS. V dropped 6 bases and J dropped 10 bases, with 10 bases sitting between them. The CDR3 is CASSGMYEQFF. CDR3 DNA sequence: TGTGCCAGCAGCGGGATGTACGAGCAGTTCTTC.

This clone occurred a few times. The chain has TRBV28 and TRBJ2-7; tentatively, D is TRBD1 (6 bases). CDR3 length: 16 residues. The germline gives CDR1 MDHEN, CDR2 SYDVKM. V was cut by 4 bases and J by 2 bases, with 18 bases left in between. CDR3 nucleotides: TGTGCCAGCAGTTCCCCGACCGGGACAAATACCTACGAGCAGTACTTC. Amino acids: CASSSPTGTNTYEQYF.

The V gene is TRBV2, the J gene TRBJ2-7, with 9 bases lining up with TRBD1. The J segment lost 6 bases and the V segment lost 0 bases, leaving 6 bases of the junction unmatched. The CDR3 covers 15 residues. Germline V gene sequence: CDR1 SNHLY, CDR2 FYNNEI. Here the CDR3 reads CASSEAAGTGTEQYF. The CDR3 nucleotides read TGTGCCAGCAGTGAAGCGGCCGGGACAGGGACCGAGCAGTACTTC.

The chain links TRBV10-3 to TRBJ1-6, with D uncertain. The CDR3 spans 16 residues. Deletions cut 3 bases from V and 7 bases from J, with 16 bases between. CDR1 is ENHRY and CDR2 is SYGVKD in the germline V gene. CDR3: CAISDLPTGSNSPLHF. The CDR3 DNA is TGTGCCATCAGTGACCTTCCGACGGGATCAAATTCACCCCTCCACTTT.

This rearrangement joins TRBV7-2 to TRBJ2-1, with D uncertain. The CDR3 spans 14 residues. Trimming pared 2 bases from V and 3 bases from J, leaving 8 bases between. Germline CDR1 SGHTA, CDR2 FQGNSA. CDR3 residues: CASSLLAGYNEQFF. The CDR3 region has the DNA TGTGCCAGCAGCTTATTGGCTGGCTACAATGAGCAGTTCTTC.

The chain has TRBV29-1 and TRBJ2-3; D unresolved. From germline, CDR1 is SQVTM and CDR2 ANQGSEA. The V end lost 4 bases, the J end lost 2 bases, and 10 bases lay between the germline ends. CDR3 length equals 13 residues. In DNA form, the CDR3 reads TGCAGCGTTGTTAACGGTTACACAGATACGCAGTATTTT. This translates into CSVVNGYTDTQYF.

The gene calls are TRBV11-2 and TRBJ2-1, with 7 bases matching TRBD2. The CDR3 consists of 17 residues. Germline V CDR1 and CDR2: SGHAT, FQNNGV. V dropped 1 base and J dropped 3; count of bases not matched to a gene: 9. The CDR3 DNA follows: TGTGCCAGCAGCTTAGGTTGGGCGGGAGTTAACTACAATGAGCAGTTCTTC. Translating it yields CASSLGWAGVNYNEQFF. The full variable domain, rest sourced from reference TRBV11-2 and TRBJ2-1, is EAGVAQSPRYKIIEKRQSVAFWCNPISGHATLYWYQQILGQGPKLLIQFQNNGVVDDSQLPKDRFSAERLKGVDSTLKIQPAKLEDSAVYLCASSLGWAGVNYNEQFFGPGTRLTVL.

The chain recombines TRBV19 with TRBJ2-5, with a possible D match to TRBD1 (6 bases). CDR1 is LNHDA, CDR2 SQIVND, per germline (reference sequence). V was trimmed by 3 bases and J by 5 bases, leaving 7 bases between them. The length of the CDR3 is 12 residues. CDR3: CASSIRGETQYF. CDR3 nucleotide sequence: TGTGCCAGTAGTATCAGGGGTGAGACCCAGTACTTC.

This clone has only one observation. This chain joins TRBV19 and TRBJ1-1; D uncertain. The germline V and J ends were trimmed by 4 bases and 8 bases, with 11 bases remaining between them. Germline CDR1 is LNHDA and CDR2 is SQIVND (reference sequence). This CDR3 has 12 residues. Here the CDR3 DNA reads TGTGCCAGTAGTAGTCTCGGGAGCGAAGCTTTCTTT. It specifies CASSSLGSEAFF.

This clone appeared a few times. The chain employs TRBV6-5 and TRBJ1-1; D might be TRBD1 (6 bases). Trimming took 2 bases from V and 6 from J, leaving 13 bases between them. The V gene's germline CDR1 is MNHEY and CDR2 SVGAGI. The CDR3 covers 14 residues. CDR3 nucleotides: TGTGCCAGCAGTTACCTGCCAGGGGAAGCTGAAGCTTTCTTT. This codes for CASSYLPGEAEAFF.

A few counts support this clone. This chain links TRBV10-1 with TRBJ1-1, with D hard to call. The germline V gene encodes CDR1 WNHNN and CDR2 SYGVQD (reference sequence). Trimming took off 5 bases at V and 5 bases at J, with 15 bases between the two ends. This CDR3 spans 14 amino acids. CDR3 loop: CASSPDTVETEAFF. The CDR3 bases are TGCGCCAGCAGTCCGGATACCGTGGAGACTGAAGCTTTCTTT.

J is TRBJ2-2 and V is TRBV7-9; 7 bases are shared with TRBD2. V was clipped by 5 bases and J by 2 bases; unmatched bases: 11. There are 17 residues in the CDR3. The germline gives CDR1 SEHNR, CDR2 FQNEAQ (reference sequence). The CDR3 is CASSTNLADRNTGELFF. Written as DNA, the CDR3 is TGTGCCAGCAGCACCAACCTAGCGGATAGAAACACCGGGGAGCTGTTTTTT.

This clone was detected once. The chain recombines TRBV5-1 with TRBJ2-3, with 9 bases matching TRBD1. CDR3 length: 14 residues. Germline V gene lookup returns CDR1 SGHRS and CDR2 YFSETQ. The ends lost 7 bases at V and 1 base at J; junction bases unmatched: 4. The DNA for the CDR3 is TGCGCCAGCCTGCGGACAGGGGGCACAGATACGCAGTATTTT. This encodes CASLRTGGTDTQYF.

The chain carries TRBV21-1 and TRBJ1-3; no DNA check was done on the table's D call, TRBD1. TRBV21-1 is a pseudogene. The CDR3 is 14 amino acids. The CDR3 bases are TGTGCCAGCAGCACGACAGAGGCTGGAAACACCATATATTTT. It codes for CASSTTEAGNTIYF.

The CDR3 reads CASSPLEEGQQISGNTIYF. For the CDR3, the DNA is TGTGCCAGCAGCCCCTTGGAAGAGGGACAGCAGATCTCTGGAAACACCATATATTTT. V and J are TRBV5-6 and TRBJ1-3, with 7 bases that match TRBD1. Losses at the gene ends were 4 bases for V and 0 bases for J; bases not matched to a gene: 16. CDR1 is SGHDT and CDR2 is YYEEEE in the germline V gene. The CDR3 has 19 residues.

The chain has TRBV19 and TRBJ1-5; D unclear. The V end was cut by 11 bases, the J end by 3 bases, with 14 bases between. Germline loops: CDR1 LNHDA, CDR2 SQIVND (reference sequence). This CDR3 contains 13 residues. The CDR3 loop is CASLEASNQPQHF. In DNA form, the CDR3 reads TGTGCCTCCCTGGAGGCCTCCAATCAGCCCCAGCATTTT.

This sequence joins TRBV6-1 and TRBJ2-7; 9 bases agree with TRBD2. Germline lookup yields CDR1 MNHNS and CDR2 SASEGT. The CDR3 has 15 residues. The V and J ends lost 2 bases and 5 bases, in that order; junction bases with no gene match: 7. The CDR3 loop is CASSEIAGDEDEQYF. The CDR3 DNA reads as TGTGCCAGCAGTGAAATAGCGGGAGATGAGGACGAGCAGTACTTC.

The chain carries TRBV19 and TRBJ2-1, with 14 bases aligning to TRBD2. The CDR3 runs 16 residues. CDR1 is LNHDA, CDR2 SQIVND, per germline (reference sequence). The trim removed 6 bases at V and 9 bases at J, leaving 10 bases unmatched. This CDR3 is CASRPGLAGAGGEQFF. DNA of the CDR3: TGTGCCAGTAGGCCGGGACTAGCGGGAGCGGGGGGTGAGCAGTTCTTC.

J is TRBJ2-7 and V is TRBV6-5; TRBD2 matches at 10 bases. This CDR3 has 14 residues. Germline CDR1 is MNHEY and CDR2 is SVGAGI. The CDR3 region has the DNA TGTGCAGATGAGCTAGCGGGAGTGAATGACGAGCAGTACTTC. Translating gives CADELAGVNDEQYF.

The rearrangement joins TRBV10-3 to TRBJ2-7; D possibly corresponds to TRBD1 (6 bases). This CDR3 is 12 amino acids long. Trimming took off 6 bases at V and 7 bases at J, with 13 bases between the two ends. CDR1 and CDR2 from the germline V gene are ENHRY and SYGVKD. CDR3: CAIRGQSSEQYF. The CDR3 DNA follows: TGTGCCATCAGAGGACAGTCATCAGAGCAGTACTTC.